This T cell receptor beta chain was documented in a study of Ad26.COV2.S vaccination and SARS-CoV-2 variants. Across the study: The authors gave Ad26.COV2.S intramuscularly, either once or twice 56 days apart. Study conclusions and caveats: Researchers reported similar non-spike TCR breadth in vaccine and placebo recipients. A substantial breadth of spike-specific CD8+ and CD4+ T cell responses after vaccination has been reported.

Treatment described: about 20 received Ad26.COV2.S at low or high dose, single or two shots; five or six received placebo; per-sample allocation not given. Specimen acquisition occurred on day 63 following the initial vaccine or placebo injection. SARS-CoV-2 spike from the Wuhan strain was encoded by the vaccine, an Ad26 vector. On this clone: Its cognate antigen is unknown.

The method was immunoSEQ multiplex PCR; TCRdb's version includes in-frame clones alone and lacks a portion of them. The sample lists some 410,000 clones; 92% were seen once. The V and J ends lost 1 base and 5 bases respectively, with 15 bases between them. Germline values: CDR1 PRHDT, CDR2 FYEKMQ (reference sequence). The CDR3 contains 15 residues. The chain employs TRBV13 and TRBJ2-7; TRBD1 might be the D (6 bases). This receptor was taken from a person between 18 and 60 years old who received the Ad26.COV2.S COVID-19 vaccine or a placebo. The source was peripheral blood, collected in a trial of Ad26.COV2.S vaccine versus placebo. CDR3 sequence reads: CASSLVVRGRHEQYF. CDR3 in DNA: TGTGCCAGCAGCTTAGTGGTCAGGGGAAGGCACGAGCAGTACTTC.